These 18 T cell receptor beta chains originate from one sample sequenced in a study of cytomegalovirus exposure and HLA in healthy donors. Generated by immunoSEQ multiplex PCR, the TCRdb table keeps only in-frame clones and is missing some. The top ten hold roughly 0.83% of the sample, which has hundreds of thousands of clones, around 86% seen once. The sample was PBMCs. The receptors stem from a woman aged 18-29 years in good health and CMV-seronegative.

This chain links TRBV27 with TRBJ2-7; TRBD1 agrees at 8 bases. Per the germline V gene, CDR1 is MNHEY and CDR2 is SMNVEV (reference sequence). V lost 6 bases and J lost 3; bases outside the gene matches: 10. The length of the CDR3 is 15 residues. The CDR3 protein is CASSKGQAGYYEQYF. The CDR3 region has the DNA TGTGCCAGCAGCAAGGGACAGGCCGGATACTACGAGCAGTACTTC.

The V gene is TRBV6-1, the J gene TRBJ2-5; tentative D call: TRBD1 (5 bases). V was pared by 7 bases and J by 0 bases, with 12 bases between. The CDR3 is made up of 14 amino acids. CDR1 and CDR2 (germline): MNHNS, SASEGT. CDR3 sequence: CASNRATDQETQYF. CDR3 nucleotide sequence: TGTGCCAGCAACCGAGCGACAGACCAAGAGACCCAGTACTTC.

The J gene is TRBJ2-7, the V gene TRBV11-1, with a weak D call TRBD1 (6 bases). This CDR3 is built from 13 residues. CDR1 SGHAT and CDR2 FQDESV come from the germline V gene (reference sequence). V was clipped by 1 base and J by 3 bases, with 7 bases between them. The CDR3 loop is CASSLGDNYEQYF. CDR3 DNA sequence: TGTGCCAGCAGCTTAGGGGACAACTACGAGCAGTACTTC.

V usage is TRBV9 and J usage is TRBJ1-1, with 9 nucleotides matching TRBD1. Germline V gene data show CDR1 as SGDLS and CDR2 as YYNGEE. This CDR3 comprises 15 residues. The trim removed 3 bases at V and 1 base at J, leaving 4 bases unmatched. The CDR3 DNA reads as TGTGCCAGCAGCGCTAGGGACAGGGCGAACACTGAAGCTTTCTTT. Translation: CASSARDRANTEAFF. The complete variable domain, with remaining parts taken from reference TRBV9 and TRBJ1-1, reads DSGVTQTPKHLITATGQRVTLRCSPRSGDLSVYWYQQSLDQGLQFLIQYYNGEERAKGNILERFSAQQFPDLHSELNLSSLELGDSALYFCASSARDRANTEAFFGQGTRLTVV.

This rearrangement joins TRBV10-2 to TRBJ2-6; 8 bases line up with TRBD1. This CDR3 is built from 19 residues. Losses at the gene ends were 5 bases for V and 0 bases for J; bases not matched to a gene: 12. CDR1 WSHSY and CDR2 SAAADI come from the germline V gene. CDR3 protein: CASSPRDRTSFSGANVLTF. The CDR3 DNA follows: TGCGCCAGCAGTCCAAGGGACAGGACTTCTTTCTCTGGGGCCAACGTCCTGACTTTC.

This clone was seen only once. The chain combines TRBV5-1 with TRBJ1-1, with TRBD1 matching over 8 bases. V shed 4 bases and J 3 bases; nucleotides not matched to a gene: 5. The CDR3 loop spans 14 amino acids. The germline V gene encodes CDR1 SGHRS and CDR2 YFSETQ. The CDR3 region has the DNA TGCGCCAGCAGCATGGCAGGGGGCTACACTGAAGCTTTCTTT. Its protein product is CASSMAGGYTEAFF. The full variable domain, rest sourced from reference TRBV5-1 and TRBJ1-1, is KAGVTQTPRYLIKTRGQQVTLSCSPISGHRSVSWYQQTPGQGLQFLFEYFSETQRNKGNFPGRFSGRQFSNSRSEMNVSTLELGDSALYLCASSMAGGYTEAFFGQGTRLTVV.

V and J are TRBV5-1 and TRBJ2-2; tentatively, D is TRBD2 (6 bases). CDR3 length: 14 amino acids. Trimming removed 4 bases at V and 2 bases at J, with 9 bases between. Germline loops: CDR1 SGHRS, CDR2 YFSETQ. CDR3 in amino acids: CASSQGLNTGELFF. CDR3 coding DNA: TGCGCCAGCAGCCAAGGACTAAACACCGGGGAGCTGTTTTTT.

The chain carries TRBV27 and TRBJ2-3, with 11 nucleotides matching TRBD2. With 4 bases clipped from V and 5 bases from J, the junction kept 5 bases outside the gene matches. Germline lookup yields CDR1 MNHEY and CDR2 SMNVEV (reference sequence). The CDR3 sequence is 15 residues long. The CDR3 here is CASSWGLAAGDTQYF. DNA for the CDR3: TGTGCCAGCAGTTGGGGACTAGCGGCGGGAGATACGCAGTATTTT.

The CDR3 bases are TGTGCCAGCAGCCAATTGGCTCTGCAGAACACTGAAGCTTTCTTT. Protein sequence: CASSQLALQNTEAFF. V and J are TRBV4-2 and TRBJ1-1, with D unresolved. With 2 bases removed from V and 1 base from J, the gap between germline ends came to 11 bases. This CDR3 is 15 amino acids long. Germline V gene lookup returns CDR1 LGHNA and CDR2 YNFKEQ.

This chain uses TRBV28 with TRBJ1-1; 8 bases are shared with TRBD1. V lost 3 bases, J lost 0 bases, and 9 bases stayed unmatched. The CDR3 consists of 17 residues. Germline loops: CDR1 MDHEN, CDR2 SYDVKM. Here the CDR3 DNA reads TGTGCCAGCAGTTTCAGACAGGGGCGAGTAGTGAACACTGAAGCTTTCTTT. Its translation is CASSFRQGRVVNTEAFF. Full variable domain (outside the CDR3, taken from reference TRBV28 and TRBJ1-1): DVKVTQSSRYLVKRTGEKVFLECVQDMDHENMFWYRQDPGLGLRLIYFSYDVKMKEKGDIPEGYSVSREKKERFSLILESASTNQTSMYLCASSFRQGRVVNTEAFFGQGTRLTVV.

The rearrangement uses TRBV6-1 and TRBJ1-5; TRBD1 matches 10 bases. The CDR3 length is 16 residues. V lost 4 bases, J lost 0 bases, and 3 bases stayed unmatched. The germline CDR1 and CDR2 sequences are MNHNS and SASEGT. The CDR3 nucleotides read TGTGCCAGCAGTGCCGGGACAGGGGTTAGCAATCAGCCCCAGCATTTT. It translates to CASSAGTGVSNQPQHF.

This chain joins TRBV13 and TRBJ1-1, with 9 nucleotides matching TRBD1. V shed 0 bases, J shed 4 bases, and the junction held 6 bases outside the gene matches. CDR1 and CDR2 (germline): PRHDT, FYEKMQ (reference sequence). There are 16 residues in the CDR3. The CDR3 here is CASSLGQGARGTEAFF. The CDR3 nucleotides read TGTGCCAGCAGCTTAGGACAGGGGGCTCGCGGCACTGAAGCTTTCTTT.

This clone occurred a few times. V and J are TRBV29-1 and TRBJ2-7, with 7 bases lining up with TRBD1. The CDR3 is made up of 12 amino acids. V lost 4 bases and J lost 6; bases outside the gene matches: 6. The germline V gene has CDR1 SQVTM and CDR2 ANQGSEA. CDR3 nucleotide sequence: TGCAGCGTTGGCAAGGGGGCGGTCGAGCAGTACTTC. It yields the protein CSVGKGAVEQYF.

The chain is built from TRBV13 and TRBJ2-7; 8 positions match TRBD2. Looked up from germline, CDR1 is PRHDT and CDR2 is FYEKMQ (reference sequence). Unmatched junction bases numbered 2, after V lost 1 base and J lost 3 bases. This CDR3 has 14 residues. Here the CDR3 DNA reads TGTGCCAGCAGCTTAGCGGGGGGGCTCTACGAGCAGTACTTC. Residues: CASSLAGGLYEQYF.

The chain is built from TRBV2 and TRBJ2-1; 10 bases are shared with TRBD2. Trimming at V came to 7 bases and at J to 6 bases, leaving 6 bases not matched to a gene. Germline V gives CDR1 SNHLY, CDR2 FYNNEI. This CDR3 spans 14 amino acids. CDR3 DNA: TGTGCCAGCACCTGGACTAGCGGATTCAATGAGCAGTTCTTC. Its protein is CASTWTSGFNEQFF.

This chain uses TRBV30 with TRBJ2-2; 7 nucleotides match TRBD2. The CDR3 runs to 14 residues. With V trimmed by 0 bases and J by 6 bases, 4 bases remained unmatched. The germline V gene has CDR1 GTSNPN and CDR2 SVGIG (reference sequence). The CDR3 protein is CAWSVWGRAGELFF. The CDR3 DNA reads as TGTGCCTGGAGTGTATGGGGGAGGGCCGGGGAGCTGTTTTTT.

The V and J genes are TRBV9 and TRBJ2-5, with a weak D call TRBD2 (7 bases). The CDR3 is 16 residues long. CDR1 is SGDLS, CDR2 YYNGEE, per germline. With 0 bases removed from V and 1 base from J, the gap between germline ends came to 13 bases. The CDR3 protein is CASSVGTGGPQETQYF. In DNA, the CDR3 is TGTGCCAGCAGCGTAGGAACCGGGGGGCCCCAAGAGACCCAGTACTTC.

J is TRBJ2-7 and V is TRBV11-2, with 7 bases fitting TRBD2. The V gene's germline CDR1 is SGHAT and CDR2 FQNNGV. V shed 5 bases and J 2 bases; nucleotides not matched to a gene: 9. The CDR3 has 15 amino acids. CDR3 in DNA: TGTGCCAGCAGCCAAGGTAGCGGGCCAGCCTACGAGCAGTACTTC. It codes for CASSQGSGPAYEQYF. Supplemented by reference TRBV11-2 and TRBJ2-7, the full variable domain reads EAGVAQSPRYKIIEKRQSVAFWCNPISGHATLYWYQQILGQGPKLLIQFQNNGVVDDSQLPKDRFSAERLKGVDSTLKIQPAKLEDSAVYLCASSQGSGPAYEQYFGPGTRLTVT.